The 14 T cell receptor beta chains presented below share a single source sample, sequenced in a study of beta chain features in type 1 diabetes. As every portion of the isolated RNA was reverse transcribed, the sequencing read expressed TCRB transcripts. Clones were read by immunoSEQ multiplex PCR, and TCRdb kept only the in-frame ones, dropping some. The sample records more than 350,000 clones, 11% being singletons. Sequenced material: naive CD4+ T cells from blood. These receptors all come from a woman under 30 in good health.

The CDR3 reads CASSSQTGGAQTQYF. The CDR3 DNA reads as TGCGCCAGCAGCTCCCAGACAGGGGGCGCCCAGACCCAGTACTTC. The chain employs TRBV5-1 and TRBJ2-5, with 10 bases identical to TRBD1. This CDR3 spans 15 amino acids. Germline CDR1 SGHRS, CDR2 YFSETQ. After removal of 3 bases from V and 6 bases from J, the junction contained 8 bases not matched to a gene.

The chain joins TRBV7-2 to TRBJ2-5; TRBD1 matches at 7 bases. The CDR3 consists of 17 residues. Germline values: CDR1 SGHTA, CDR2 FQGNSA. Germline trimming cut 3 bases from V and 4 bases from J; bases unmatched to any gene: 14. CDR3 region: CASSFKIGTARVETQYF. In nucleotides, the CDR3 is TGTGCCAGCAGCTTCAAGATAGGGACAGCAAGGGTAGAGACCCAGTACTTC. Full variable domain (outside the CDR3, taken from reference TRBV7-2 and TRBJ2-5): GAGVSQSPSNKVTEKGKDVELRCDPISGHTALYWYRQSLGQGLEFLIYFQGNSAPDKSGLPSDRFSAERTGGSVSTLTIQRTQQEDSAVYLCASSFKIGTARVETQYFGPGTRLLVL.

This clone has a handful of counts. The gene calls are TRBV9 and TRBJ2-1, with 11 bases that match TRBD2. J gave up 4 bases and V 3 bases, and 3 bases lay outside the gene matches. There are 15 residues in the CDR3. Germline assignment: CDR1 SGDLS and CDR2 YYNGEE. The CDR3 region has the DNA TGTGCCAGCAGCGGCGGGACTAGCGGTTACAATGAGCAGTTCTTC. Its translation: CASSGGTSGYNEQFF.

The V call is TRBV9, the J call TRBJ2-1; D remains unclear. V was shortened by 0 bases and J by 7 bases, with 11 bases between the two germline ends. The CDR3 spans 14 residues. Germline V gives CDR1 SGDLS, CDR2 YYNGEE. The DNA of the CDR3 is TGTGCCAGCAGCGTAGAGCCCGTCGGTAATGAGCAGTTCTTC. Residues: CASSVEPVGNEQFF.

This clone was seen a few times. This chain joins TRBV7-9 and TRBJ2-2, with 8 bases identical to TRBD2. This CDR3 is built from 16 residues. The ends lost 2 bases at V and 1 base at J; junction bases unmatched: 3. The germline CDR1 and CDR2 sequences are SEHNR and FQNEAQ (reference sequence). The CDR3 loop reads CASSLLTSENTGELFF. In nucleotides, the CDR3 is TGTGCCAGCAGCTTACTGACTAGCGAGAACACCGGGGAGCTGTTTTTT.

This clone was picked up a small number of times. The V call is TRBV7-2, the J call TRBJ1-6; the D gene is possibly TRBD1 (5 bases). The CDR3 covers 16 residues. Trimming took 5 bases from V and 8 from J, leaving 19 bases between them. The germline V gene has CDR1 SGHTA and CDR2 FQGNSA. The CDR3 region is CASSPRLGLVDSPLHF. In nucleotides, the CDR3 is TGTGCCAGCAGCCCACGTCTGGGGCTTGTGGATTCACCCCTCCACTTT. Looking up the rest from reference TRBV7-2 and TRBJ1-6 gives the full variable domain: GAGVSQSPSNKVTEKGKDVELRCDPISGHTALYWYRQSLGQGLEFLIYFQGNSAPDKSGLPSDRFSAERTGGSVSTLTIQRTQQEDSAVYLCASSPRLGLVDSPLHFGNGTRLTVT.

This clone occurred a few times. The chain carries TRBV25-1 and TRBJ1-6, with 10 bases matching TRBD1. Trimming at V came to 3 bases and at J to 9 bases, leaving 5 bases not matched to a gene. This CDR3 region has 15 residues. CDR1 is MGHDK, CDR2 SYGVNS, per germline. DNA of the CDR3: TGTGCCAGCAGTGACCCCAGGACAGGGGGTTCACCCCTCCACTTT. As protein: CASSDPRTGGSPLHF.

The chain combines TRBV27 with TRBJ1-4; D is ambiguous. The V end lost 5 bases, the J end lost 3 bases, and 13 bases lay between the germline ends. The CDR3 covers 15 residues. Germline-derived CDR1 and CDR2 are MNHEY and SMNVEV (reference sequence). The CDR3: CASSTLGAANEKLFF. CDR3 sequence (DNA): TGTGCCAGCAGTACCTTAGGCGCGGCTAATGAAAAACTGTTTTTT.

This clone showed up just a few times. The chain couples TRBV7-3 to TRBJ2-5; D perhaps matches TRBD2 (5 bases). The germline V gene encodes CDR1 SGHTA and CDR2 FQGTGA. Trimming pared 5 bases from V and 4 bases from J, leaving 14 bases between. The CDR3 totals 14 residues. The CDR3 is CASSDRGLGETQYF. The CDR3, as DNA: TGTGCCAGCAGCGATCGTGGACTTGGAGAGACCCAGTACTTC.

This clone was counted between two and nine times. CDR3 in amino acids: CASSIAGQRAGELFF. In DNA form, the CDR3 reads TGTGCCAGCAGCATAGCGGGGCAACGGGCCGGGGAGCTGTTTTTT. The V and J genes are TRBV9 and TRBJ2-2; 8 nucleotides align to TRBD2. V lost 4 bases, J lost 6 bases, and 8 bases stayed unmatched. The CDR3 has 15 amino acids. Per germline, CDR1 SGDLS and CDR2 YYNGEE.

As for this clone: Germline and junction disagree at one end, which may indicate a read error. The identical CDR3 is also encoded by other nucleotide sequences in the sample. The chain couples TRBV7-3 to TRBJ2-1; 8 positions match TRBD2. Germline lookup yields CDR1 SGHTA and CDR2 FQGTGA. This CDR3 spans 15 amino acids. CDR3 in DNA: TGTGCCAGCAGTTTAAGCGGGAGCTCCTACAATGAGCAGTTCTTC. The encoded protein is CASSLSGSSYNEQFF. Drawing the rest from reference TRBV7-3 and TRBJ2-1, the complete variable domain is GAGVSQTPSNKVTEKGKYVELRCDPISGHTALYWYRQSLGQGPEFLIYFQGTGAADDSGLPNDRFFAVRPEGSVSTLKIQRTERGDSAVYLCASSLSGSSYNEQFFGPGTRLTVL.

This chain's CDR3 is CASSPRQRLNTEAFF. The CDR3 DNA reads TGTGCCAGCTCACCTAGACAGCGACTGAACACTGAAGCTTTCTTT. The J gene is TRBJ1-1, the V gene TRBV18; possibly TRBD1 for D (5 bases). This CDR3 is built from 15 residues. Germline V gene lookup returns CDR1 KGHSH and CDR2 LQKENI. The V end lost 3 bases, the J end lost 0 bases, and 11 bases lay between the germline ends. Drawing the rest from reference TRBV18 and TRBJ1-1, the complete variable domain is NAGVMQNPRHLVRRRGQEARLRCSPMKGHSHVYWYRQLPEEGLKFMVYLQKENIIDESGMPKERFSAEFPKEGPSILRIQQVVRGDSAAYFCASSPRQRLNTEAFFGQGTRLTVV.

This clone showed up just a few times. The chain employs TRBV4-2 and TRBJ2-1, with D possibly TRBD2 on 6 matching bases. CDR3 size: 15 residues. Germline V gene data show CDR1 as LGHNA and CDR2 as YNFKEQ. Trimming pared 1 base from V and 3 bases from J, leaving 10 bases between. CDR3 region: CASSQVGGDYNEQFF. CDR3 in DNA: TGTGCCAGCAGCCAAGTTGGAGGGGACTACAATGAGCAGTTCTTC.

This chain connects TRBV28 to TRBJ2-7; the D gene is possibly TRBD1 (5 bases). This CDR3 comprises 16 residues. CDR1 is MDHEN, CDR2 SYDVKM, per germline. Trimming removed 5 bases from V and 0 bases from J, with 17 bases in between. CDR3: CASSPTALTVSYEQYV. The CDR3 nucleotides are TGTGCCAGCAGTCCCACGGCTTTGACAGTCTCCTACGAGCAGTACGTC.